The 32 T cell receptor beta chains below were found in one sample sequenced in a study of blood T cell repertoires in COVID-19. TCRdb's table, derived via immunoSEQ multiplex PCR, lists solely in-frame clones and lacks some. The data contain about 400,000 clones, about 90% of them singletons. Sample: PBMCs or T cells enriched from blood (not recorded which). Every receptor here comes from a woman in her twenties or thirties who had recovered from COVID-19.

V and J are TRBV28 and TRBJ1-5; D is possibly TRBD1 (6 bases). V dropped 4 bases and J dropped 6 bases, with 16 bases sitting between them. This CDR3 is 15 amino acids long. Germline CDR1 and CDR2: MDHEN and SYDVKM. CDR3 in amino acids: CASSSLGGASQPQHF. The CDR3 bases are TGTGCCAGCAGTTCCCTTGGGGGGGCAAGTCAGCCCCAGCATTTT.

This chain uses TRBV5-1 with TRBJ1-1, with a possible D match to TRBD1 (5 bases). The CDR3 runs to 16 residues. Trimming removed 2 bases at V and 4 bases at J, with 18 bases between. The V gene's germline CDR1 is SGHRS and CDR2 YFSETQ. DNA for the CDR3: TGCGCCAGCAGCTTTCGGCCTCAGGGTTTTGGCACTGAAGCTTTCTTT. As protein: CASSFRPQGFGTEAFF.

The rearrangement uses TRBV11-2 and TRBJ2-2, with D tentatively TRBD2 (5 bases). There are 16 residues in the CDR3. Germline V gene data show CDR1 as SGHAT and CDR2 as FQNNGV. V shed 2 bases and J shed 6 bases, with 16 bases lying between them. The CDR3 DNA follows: TGTGCCAGCAGCTTAAGACCCTCCGGGATGGCCGGGGAGCTGTTTTTT. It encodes CASSLRPSGMAGELFF.

The DNA for the CDR3 is TGTGCCACCAGCAGGGGCGGGGAGAGTCCTGGCTACACCTTC. Protein: CATSRGGESPGYTF. This chain connects TRBV15 to TRBJ1-2, with D unresolved. Trimming cost V 3 bases and J 7 bases, with 15 bases left between them. Germline V lookup: CDR1 LNHNV, CDR2 YYDKDF (reference sequence). This CDR3 contains 14 residues.

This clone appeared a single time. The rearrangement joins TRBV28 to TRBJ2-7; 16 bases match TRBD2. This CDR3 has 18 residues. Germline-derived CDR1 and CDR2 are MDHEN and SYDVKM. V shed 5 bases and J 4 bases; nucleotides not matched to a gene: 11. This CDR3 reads CASSLGTSGRARSYEQYF. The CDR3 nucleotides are TGTGCCAGCAGTCTCGGGACTAGCGGGAGGGCCAGATCGTACGAGCAGTACTTC.

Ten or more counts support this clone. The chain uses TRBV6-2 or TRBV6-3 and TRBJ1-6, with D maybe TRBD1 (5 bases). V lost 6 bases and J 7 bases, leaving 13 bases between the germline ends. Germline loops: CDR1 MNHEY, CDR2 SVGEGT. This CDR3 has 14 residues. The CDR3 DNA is TGTGCCAGCAGCCTCGACAGCGACAATTCACCCCTCCACTTT. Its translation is CASSLDSDNSPLHF.

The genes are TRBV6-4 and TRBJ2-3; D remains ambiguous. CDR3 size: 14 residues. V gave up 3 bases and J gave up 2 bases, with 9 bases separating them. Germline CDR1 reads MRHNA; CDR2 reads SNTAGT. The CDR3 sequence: CASSETHDTDTQYF. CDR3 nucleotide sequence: TGTGCCAGCAGTGAGACTCACGACACAGATACGCAGTATTTT.

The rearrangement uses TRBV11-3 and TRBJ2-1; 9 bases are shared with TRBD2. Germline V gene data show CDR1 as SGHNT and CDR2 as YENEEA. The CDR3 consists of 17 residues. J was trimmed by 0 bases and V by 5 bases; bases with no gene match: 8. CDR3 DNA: TGTGCCAGCAGCATTGGACTAGCGTCGAGCTCCTACAATGAGCAGTTCTTC. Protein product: CASSIGLASSSYNEQFF.

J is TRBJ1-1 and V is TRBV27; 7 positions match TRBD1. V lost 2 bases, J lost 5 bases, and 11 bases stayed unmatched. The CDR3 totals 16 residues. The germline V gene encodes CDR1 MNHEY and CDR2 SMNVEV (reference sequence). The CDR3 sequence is CASSLDRVRIKTEAFF. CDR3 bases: TGTGCCAGCAGTTTAGACAGGGTCCGTATCAAAACTGAAGCTTTCTTT.

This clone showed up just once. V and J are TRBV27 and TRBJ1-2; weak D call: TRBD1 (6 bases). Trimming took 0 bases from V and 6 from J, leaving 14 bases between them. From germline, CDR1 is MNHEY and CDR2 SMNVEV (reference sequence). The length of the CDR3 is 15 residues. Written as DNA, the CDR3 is TGTGCCAGCAGTTTATCGACAGGCTCTCTGAATGGCTACACCTTC. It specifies CASSLSTGSLNGYTF.

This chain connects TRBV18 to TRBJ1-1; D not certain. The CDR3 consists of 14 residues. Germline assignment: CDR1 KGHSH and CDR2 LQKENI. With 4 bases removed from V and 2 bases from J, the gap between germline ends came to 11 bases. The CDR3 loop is CASSRAGTNTEAFF. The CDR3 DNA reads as TGTGCCAGCTCACGGGCGGGCACCAACACTGAAGCTTTCTTT.

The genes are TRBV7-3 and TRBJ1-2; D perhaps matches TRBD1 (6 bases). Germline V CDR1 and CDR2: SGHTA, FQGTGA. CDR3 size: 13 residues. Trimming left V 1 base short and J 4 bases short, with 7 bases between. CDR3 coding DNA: TGTGCCAGCAGCTTAAACAGGGTCTATGGCTACACCTTC. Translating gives CASSLNRVYGYTF.

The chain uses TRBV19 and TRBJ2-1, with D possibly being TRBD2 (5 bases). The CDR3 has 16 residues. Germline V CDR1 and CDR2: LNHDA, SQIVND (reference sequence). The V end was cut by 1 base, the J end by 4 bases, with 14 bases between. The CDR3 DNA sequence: TGTGCCAGTAGTATAGGAGAGCGGCCCGCATACAATGAGCAGTTCTTC. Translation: CASSIGERPAYNEQFF. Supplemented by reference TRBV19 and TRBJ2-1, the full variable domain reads DGGITQSPKYLFRKEGQNVTLSCEQNLNHDAMYWYRQDPGQGLRLIYYSQIVNDFQKGDIAEGYSVSREKKESFPLTVTSAQKNPTAFYLCASSIGERPAYNEQFFGPGTRLTVL.

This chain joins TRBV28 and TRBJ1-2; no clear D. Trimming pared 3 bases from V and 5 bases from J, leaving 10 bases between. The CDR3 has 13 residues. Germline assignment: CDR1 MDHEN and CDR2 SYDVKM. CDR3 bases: TGTGCCAGCAGTTTGGGCGGGGTTTATGGCTACACCTTC. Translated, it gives CASSLGGVYGYTF.

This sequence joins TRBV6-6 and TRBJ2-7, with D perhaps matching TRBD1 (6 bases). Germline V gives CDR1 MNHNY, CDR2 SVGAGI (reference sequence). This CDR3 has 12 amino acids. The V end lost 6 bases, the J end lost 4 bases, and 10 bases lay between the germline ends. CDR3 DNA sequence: TGTGCCAGCAGCCCCGACAGGTACGAGCAGTACTTC. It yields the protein CASSPDRYEQYF.

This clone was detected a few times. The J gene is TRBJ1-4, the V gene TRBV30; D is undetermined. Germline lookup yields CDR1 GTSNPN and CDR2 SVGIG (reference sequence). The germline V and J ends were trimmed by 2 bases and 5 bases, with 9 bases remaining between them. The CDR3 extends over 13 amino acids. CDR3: CAWSKTLNEKLFF. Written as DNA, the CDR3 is TGTGCCTGGAGTAAGACATTGAATGAAAAACTGTTTTTT.

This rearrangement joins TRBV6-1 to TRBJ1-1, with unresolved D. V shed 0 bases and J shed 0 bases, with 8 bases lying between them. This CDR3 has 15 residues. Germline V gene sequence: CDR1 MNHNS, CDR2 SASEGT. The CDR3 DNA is TGTGCCAGCAGTGAAGCGCCAGGATTGAACACTGAAGCTTTCTTT. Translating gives CASSEAPGLNTEAFF.

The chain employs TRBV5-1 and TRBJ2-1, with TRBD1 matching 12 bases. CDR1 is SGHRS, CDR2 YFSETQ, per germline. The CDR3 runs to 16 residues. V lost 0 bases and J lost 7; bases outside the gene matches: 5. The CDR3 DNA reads TGCGCCAGCAGCTTGGCTCCGGGACAGGGGGCGAATGAGCAGTTCTTC. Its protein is CASSLAPGQGANEQFF.

The CDR3 region has the DNA TGTGCTAGTGGTTTCCAACTAGCGGGGGGCACAGATACGCAGTATTTT. This encodes CASGFQLAGGTDTQYF. This sequence joins TRBV12-5 and TRBJ2-3, with 11 bases aligning to TRBD2. CDR1 and CDR2 (germline): LGHNT, FRNRAP. The CDR3 covers 16 residues. With V trimmed by 3 bases and J by 1 base, 3 bases remained unmatched.

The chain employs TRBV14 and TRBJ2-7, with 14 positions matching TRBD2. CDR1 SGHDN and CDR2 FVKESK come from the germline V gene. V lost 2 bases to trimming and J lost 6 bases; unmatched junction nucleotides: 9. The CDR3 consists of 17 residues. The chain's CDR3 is CASSQLLGLAGEGEQYF. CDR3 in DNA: TGTGCCAGCAGCCAACTCCTGGGACTAGCGGGAGAGGGCGAGCAGTACTTC.

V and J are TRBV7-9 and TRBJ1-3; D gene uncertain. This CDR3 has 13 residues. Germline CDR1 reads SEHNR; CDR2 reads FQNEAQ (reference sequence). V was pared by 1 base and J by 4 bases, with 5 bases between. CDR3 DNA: TGTGCCAGCAGCTTAGTAGCGGGAAACACCATATATTTT. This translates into CASSLVAGNTIYF. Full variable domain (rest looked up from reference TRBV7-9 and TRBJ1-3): DTGVSQNPRHKITKRGQNVTFRCDPISEHNRLYWYRQTLGQGPEFLTYFQNEAQLEKSRLLSDRFSAERPKGSFSTLEIQRTEQGDSAMYLCASSLVAGNTIYFGEGSWLTVV.

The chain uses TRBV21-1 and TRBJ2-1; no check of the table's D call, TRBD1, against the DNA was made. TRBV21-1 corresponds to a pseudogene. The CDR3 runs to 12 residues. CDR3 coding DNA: TGTGCCAGCAGCAGAGCGGCTGATGAGCAGTTCTTC. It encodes CASSRAADEQFF.

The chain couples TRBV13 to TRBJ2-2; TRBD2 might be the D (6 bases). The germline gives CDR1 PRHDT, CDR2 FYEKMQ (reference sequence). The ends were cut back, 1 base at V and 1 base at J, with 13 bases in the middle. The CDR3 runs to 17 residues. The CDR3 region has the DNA TGTGCCAGCAGCTTAGATACCCTTAGCGGGAACACCGGGGAGCTGTTTTTT. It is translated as CASSLDTLSGNTGELFF.

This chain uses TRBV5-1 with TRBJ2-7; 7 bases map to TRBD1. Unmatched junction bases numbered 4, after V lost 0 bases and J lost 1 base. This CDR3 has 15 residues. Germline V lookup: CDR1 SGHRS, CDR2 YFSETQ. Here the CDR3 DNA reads TGCGCCAGCAGCTTGGCAGGGGGACAGTCCTACGAGCAGTACTTC. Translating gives CASSLAGGQSYEQYF.

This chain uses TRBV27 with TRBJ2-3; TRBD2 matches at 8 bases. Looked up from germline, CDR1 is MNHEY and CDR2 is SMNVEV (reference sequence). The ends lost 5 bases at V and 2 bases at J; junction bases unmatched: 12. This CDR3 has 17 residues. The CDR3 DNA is TGTGCCAGCAGTCCCCCGGGAGGGCCTCGGCACACAGATACGCAGTATTTT. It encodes CASSPPGGPRHTDTQYF.

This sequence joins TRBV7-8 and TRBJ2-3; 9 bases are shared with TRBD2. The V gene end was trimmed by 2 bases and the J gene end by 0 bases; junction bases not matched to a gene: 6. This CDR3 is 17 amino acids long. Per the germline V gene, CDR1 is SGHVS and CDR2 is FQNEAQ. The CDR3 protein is CASSLFIAGASTDTQYF. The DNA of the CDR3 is TGTGCCAGCAGCTTATTCATAGCGGGGGCTAGCACAGATACGCAGTATTTT.

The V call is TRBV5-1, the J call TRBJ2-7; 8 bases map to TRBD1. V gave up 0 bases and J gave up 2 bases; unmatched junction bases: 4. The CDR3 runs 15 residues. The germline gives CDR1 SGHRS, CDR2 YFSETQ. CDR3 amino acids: CASSLGGTGTYEQYF. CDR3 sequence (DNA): TGCGCCAGCAGCTTGGGGGGGACAGGAACCTACGAGCAGTACTTC.

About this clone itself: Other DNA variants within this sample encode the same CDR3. CDR3 sequence: CASSPLAGEGYNEQFF. The DNA for the CDR3 is TGTGCCAGCAGCCCGTTAGCGGGAGAGGGTTACAATGAGCAGTTCTTC. The chain is built from TRBV7-9 and TRBJ2-1; 9 nucleotides match TRBD2. V dropped 5 bases and J dropped 4; count of bases not matched to a gene: 9. Germline CDR1 reads SEHNR; CDR2 reads FQNEAQ (reference sequence). The CDR3 spans 16 residues.

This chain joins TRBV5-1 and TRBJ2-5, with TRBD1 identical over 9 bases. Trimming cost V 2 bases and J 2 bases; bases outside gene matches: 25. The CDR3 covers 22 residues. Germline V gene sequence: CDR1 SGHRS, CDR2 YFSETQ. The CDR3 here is CASSFDRDRVGPFRVKQETQYF. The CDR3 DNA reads TGCGCCAGCAGCTTTGACCGGGACAGGGTCGGGCCTTTCAGGGTTAAGCAAGAGACCCAGTACTTC.

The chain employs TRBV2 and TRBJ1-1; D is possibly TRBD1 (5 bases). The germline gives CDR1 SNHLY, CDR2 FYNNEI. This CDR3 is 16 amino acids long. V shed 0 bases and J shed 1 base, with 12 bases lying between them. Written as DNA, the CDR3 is TGTGCCAGCAGTGAAGCCCTGGGGGGGACGAACACTGAAGCTTTCTTT. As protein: CASSEALGGTNTEAFF.

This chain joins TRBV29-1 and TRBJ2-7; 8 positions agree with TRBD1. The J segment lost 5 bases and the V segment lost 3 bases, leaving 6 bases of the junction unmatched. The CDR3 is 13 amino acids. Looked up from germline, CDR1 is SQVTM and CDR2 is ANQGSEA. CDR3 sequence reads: CSVDGRGPNEQYF. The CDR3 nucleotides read TGCAGCGTTGATGGCAGGGGGCCGAACGAGCAGTACTTC.

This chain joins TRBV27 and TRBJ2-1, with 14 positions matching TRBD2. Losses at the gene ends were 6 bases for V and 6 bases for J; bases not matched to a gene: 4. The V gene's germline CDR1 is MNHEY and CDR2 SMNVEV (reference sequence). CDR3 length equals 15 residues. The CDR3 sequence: CASSPTSGRANEQFF. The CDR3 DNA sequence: TGTGCCAGCAGCCCGACTAGCGGGAGGGCCAATGAGCAGTTCTTC.